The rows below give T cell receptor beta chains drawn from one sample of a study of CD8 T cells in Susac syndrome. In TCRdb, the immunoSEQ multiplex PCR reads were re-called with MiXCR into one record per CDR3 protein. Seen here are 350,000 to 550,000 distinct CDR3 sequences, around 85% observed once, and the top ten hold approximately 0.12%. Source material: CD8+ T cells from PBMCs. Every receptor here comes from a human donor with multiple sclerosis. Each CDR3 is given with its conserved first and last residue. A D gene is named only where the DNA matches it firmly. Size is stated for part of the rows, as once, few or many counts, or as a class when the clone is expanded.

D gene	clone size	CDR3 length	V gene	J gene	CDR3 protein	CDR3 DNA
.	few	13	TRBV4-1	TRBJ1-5	CASSQDLGQPQHF	TGCGCCAGCAGCCAAGATCTTGGACAGCCCCAGCATTTT
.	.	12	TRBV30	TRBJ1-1	CALRGGWTEAFF	TGTGCCTTAAGGGGAGGATGGACTGAAGCTTTCTTT
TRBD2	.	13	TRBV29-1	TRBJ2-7	CSATTSGIYEQYF	TGCAGCGCCACGACTAGCGGGATCTACGAGCAGTACTTC
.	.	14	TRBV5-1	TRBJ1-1	CASAQGAMNTEAFF	TGCGCCAGCGCTCAAGGGGCCATGAACACTGAAGCTTTCTTT
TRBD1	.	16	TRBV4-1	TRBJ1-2	CASSHITGGEGYGYTF	TGCGCCAGCAGCCACATCACAGGGGGCGAGGGCTATGGCTACACCTTC
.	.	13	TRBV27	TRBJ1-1	CASSLSSPTEAFF	TGTGCCAGCAGTTTATCCTCCCCCACTGAAGCTTTCTTT
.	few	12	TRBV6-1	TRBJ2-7	CASRTGVYEQYF	TGTGCCAGCAGGACAGGCGTCTACGAGCAGTACTTC
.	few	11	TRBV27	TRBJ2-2	CASRYTGELFF	TGTGCCAGCAGATACACCGGGGAGCTGTTTTTT
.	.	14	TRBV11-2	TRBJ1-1	CASIMTESNTEAFF	TGTGCCAGCATTATGACAGAGTCGAACACTGAAGCTTTCTTT
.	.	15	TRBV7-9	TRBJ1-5	CASSLRPLLGQPQHF	TGTGCCAGCAGCTTGCGGCCCCTCTTGGGTCAGCCCCAGCATTTT
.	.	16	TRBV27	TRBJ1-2	CASSLDGRGGGSGYTF	TGTGCCAGCAGTTTAGACGGCCGGGGGGGCGGCTCTGGCTACACCTTC
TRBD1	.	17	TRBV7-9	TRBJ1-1	CASSSTPGQGLDTEAFF	TGTGCCAGCAGCTCTACACCGGGACAGGGATTGGACACTGAAGCTTTCTTT
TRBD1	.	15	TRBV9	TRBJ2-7	CASSVTHRGSHEQYF	TGTGCCAGCAGCGTAACCCACAGGGGCAGCCACGAGCAGTACTTC
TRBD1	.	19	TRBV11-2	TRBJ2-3	CASSFGINVQGSVGDTQYF	TGTGCCAGCAGCTTTGGTATTAATGTACAGGGGTCGGTGGGAGATACGCAGTATTTT
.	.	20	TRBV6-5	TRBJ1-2	CASSYSSEGGGRHTNYGYTF	TGTGCCAGCAGTTATAGTTCGGAGGGCGGGGGCAGGCATACTAACTATGGCTACACCTTC
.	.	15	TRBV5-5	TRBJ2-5	CASSLITCPLETQYF	TGTGCCAGCAGCCTCATAACGTGCCCCTTGGAGACCCAGTACTTC
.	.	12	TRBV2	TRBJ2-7	CASSEFLLEQYF	TGTGCCAGCAGTGAATTCCTCCTCGAGCAGTACTTC
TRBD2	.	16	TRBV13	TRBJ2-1	CASSSTGTSAYNEQFF	TGTGCCAGCAGCTCAACCGGGACTAGCGCCTACAATGAGCAGTTCTTC
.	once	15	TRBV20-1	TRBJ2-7	CSVPATQETTYEQYF	TGCAGTGTTCCCGCCACCCAGGAGACTACCTACGAGCAGTACTTC
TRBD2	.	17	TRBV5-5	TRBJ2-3	CASSEGTSVYYTDTQYF	TGTGCCAGCAGCGAGGGGACTAGCGTCTATTACACAGATACGCAGTATTTT
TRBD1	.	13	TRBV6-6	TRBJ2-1	CASRGQGGNEQFF	TGTGCCAGCAGGGGACAGGGGGGGAATGAGCAGTTCTTC
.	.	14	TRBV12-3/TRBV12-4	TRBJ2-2	CASSFSPNTGELFF	TGTGCCAGCAGTTTTTCCCCGAACACCGGGGAGCTGTTTTTT
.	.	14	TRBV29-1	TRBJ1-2	CSVPADGGNYGYTF	TGCAGCGTCCCCGCCGACGGGGGGAACTATGGCTACACCTTC
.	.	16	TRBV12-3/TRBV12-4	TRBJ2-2	CASSLVQALNTGELFF	TGTGCCAGCAGTTTAGTCCAGGCGCTTAACACCGGGGAGCTGTTTTTT
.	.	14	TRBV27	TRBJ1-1	CASGFGRANTEAFF	TGTGCCAGCGGTTTCGGTAGAGCAAACACTGAAGCTTTCTTT
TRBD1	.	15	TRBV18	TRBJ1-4	CASSPTGAHNEKLFF	TGTGCCAGCTCACCAACAGGGGCTCATAATGAAAAACTGTTTTTT
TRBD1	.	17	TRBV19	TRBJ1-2	CASSMWTGHPGDYGYTF	TGTGCCAGTAGTATGTGGACAGGACATCCGGGTGACTATGGCTACACCTTC
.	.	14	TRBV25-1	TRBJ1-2	CASSEYREHYGYTF	TGTGCCAGCAGTGAATACAGGGAGCACTATGGCTACACCTTC
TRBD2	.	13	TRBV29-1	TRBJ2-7	CSVGWTSPHEQYF	TGCAGCGTTGGGTGGACTAGCCCCCACGAGCAGTACTTC
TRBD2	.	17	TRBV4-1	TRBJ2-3	CAGSQPGLAGVGDTQYF	TGCGCCGGCAGCCAACCGGGACTAGCGGGGGTTGGAGATACGCAGTATTTT
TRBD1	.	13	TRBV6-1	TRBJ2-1	CAVGQGAIDEQFF	TGTGCCGTGGGACAGGGGGCGATTGATGAGCAGTTCTTC
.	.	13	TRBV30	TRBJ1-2	CAWSVTVNYGYTF	TGTGCCTGGAGTGTCACAGTAAACTATGGCTACACCTTC
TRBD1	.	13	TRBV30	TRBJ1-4	CAWSDRDNEKLFF	TGTGCCTGGTCCGACAGGGATAATGAAAAACTGTTTTTT
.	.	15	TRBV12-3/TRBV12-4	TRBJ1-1	CASSSHLFGQSEAFF	TGTGCCAGCAGTTCCCATTTGTTTGGACAGTCTGAAGCTTTCTTT
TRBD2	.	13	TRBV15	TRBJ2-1	CATRQRELNEQFF	TGTGCCACTCGGCAGCGGGAGTTGAATGAGCAGTTCTTC
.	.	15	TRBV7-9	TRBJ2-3	CASSLTRPGTDTQYF	TGTGCCAGCAGCTTAACCAGACCTGGCACAGATACGCAGTATTTT
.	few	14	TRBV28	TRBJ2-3	CASSLDRLTDTQYF	TGTGCCAGTAGCCTGGACCGACTCACAGATACGCAGTATTTT
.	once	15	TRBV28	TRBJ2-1	CAIRTAPSSYNEQFF	TGTGCCATAAGAACAGCACCGAGCTCCTACAATGAGCAGTTCTTC
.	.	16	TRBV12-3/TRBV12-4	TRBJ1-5	CASSLSPRGGNQPQHF	TGTGCCAGCAGTTTAAGCCCAAGGGGAGGCAATCAGCCCCAGCATTTT
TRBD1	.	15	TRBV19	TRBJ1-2	CASSATGQGLRGYTF	TGTGCCAGTAGTGCCACCGGACAGGGGCTGAGGGGCTACACCTTC
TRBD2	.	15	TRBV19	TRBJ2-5	CASSGGLARQETQYF	TGTGCCAGTAGCGGGGGACTAGCGCGTCAAGAGACCCAGTACTTC
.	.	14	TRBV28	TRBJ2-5	CASSRGAQVETQYF	TGTGCCAGCAGCCGGGGGGCCCAGGTCGAGACCCAGTACTTC
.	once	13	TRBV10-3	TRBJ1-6	CAIRHQGNSPLHF	TGTGCCATCAGACACCAGGGGAATTCACCCCTCCACTTT
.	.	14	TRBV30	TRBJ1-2	CAWSPGTGNYGYTF	TGTGCCTGGAGTCCCGGGACGGGGAACTATGGCTACACCTTC
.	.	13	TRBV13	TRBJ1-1	CASSLQLGVEAFF	TGTGCCAGCAGCCTACAGTTAGGGGTTGAAGCTTTCTTT
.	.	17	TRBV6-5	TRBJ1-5	CASSFVAQGFGNQPQHF	TGTGCCAGCAGTTTTGTGGCCCAGGGATTTGGGAATCAGCCCCAGCATTTT
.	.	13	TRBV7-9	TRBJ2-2	CASSWVNTGELFF	TGTGCCAGCAGCTGGGTGAACACCGGGGAGCTGTTTTTT
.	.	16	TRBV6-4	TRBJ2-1	CASSGGSGTGSNEQFF	TGTGCCAGCAGTGGGGGTAGCGGAACCGGGAGCAATGAGCAGTTCTTC
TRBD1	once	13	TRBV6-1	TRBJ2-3	CTSSVGLQGLPYF	TGTACCAGCAGTGTAGGGCTACAGGGGCTCCCGTATTTT
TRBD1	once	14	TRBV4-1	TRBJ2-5	CASSQDAGGETQYF	TGCGCCAGCAGCCAAGACGCAGGGGGAGAGACCCAGTACTTC
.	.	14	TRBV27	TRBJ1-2	CASSFGGRNYGYTF	TGTGCCAGCAGTTTTGGTGGGAGAAACTATGGCTACACCTTC
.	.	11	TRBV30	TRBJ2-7	CAWSSTYEQYF	TGTGCCTGGAGTTCGACCTACGAGCAGTACTTC
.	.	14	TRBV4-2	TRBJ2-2	CASSQAGGAGELFF	TGTGCCAGCAGCCAAGCAGGAGGAGCCGGGGAGCTGTTTTTT
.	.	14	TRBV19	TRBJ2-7	CASSIRGSFNEQYF	TGTGCCAGTAGTATCCGAGGGAGTTTCAACGAGCAGTACTTC
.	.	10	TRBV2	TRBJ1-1	CASMGQDAFF	TGTGCCAGCATGGGACAAGACGCTTTCTTT
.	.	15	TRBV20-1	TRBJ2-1	CSATADRLYYNEQFF	TGCAGTGCTACTGCAGACAGGCTATACTACAATGAGCAGTTCTTC
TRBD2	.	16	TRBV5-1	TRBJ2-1	CASTLGLAGSYNEQFF	TGCGCCAGCACCCTGGGGCTAGCGGGATCTTACAATGAGCAGTTCTTC
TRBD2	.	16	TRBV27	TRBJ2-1	CASSFGTSGTYNEQFF	TGTGCCAGCAGTTTCGGGACTAGCGGAACCTACAATGAGCAGTTCTTC
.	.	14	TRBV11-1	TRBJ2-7	CASRPNSGFDEQYF	TGTGCCAGCAGACCGAATAGCGGTTTCGACGAGCAGTACTTC
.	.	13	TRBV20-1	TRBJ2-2	CSAPQLRSGELFF	TGCAGTGCTCCCCAACTCCGATCCGGGGAGCTGTTTTTT